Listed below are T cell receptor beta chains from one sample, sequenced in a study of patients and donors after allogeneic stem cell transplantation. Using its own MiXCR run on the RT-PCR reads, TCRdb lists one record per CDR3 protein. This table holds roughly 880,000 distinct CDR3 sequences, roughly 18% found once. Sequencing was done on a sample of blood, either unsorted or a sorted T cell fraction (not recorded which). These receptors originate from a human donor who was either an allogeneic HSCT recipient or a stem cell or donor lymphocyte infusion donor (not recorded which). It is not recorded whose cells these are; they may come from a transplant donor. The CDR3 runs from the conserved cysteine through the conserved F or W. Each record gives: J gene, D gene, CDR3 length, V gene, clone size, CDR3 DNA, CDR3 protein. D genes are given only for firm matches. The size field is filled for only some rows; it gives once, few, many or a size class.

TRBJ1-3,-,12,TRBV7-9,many,TGTGCCAGCAGCCCTGCCGGAAACACCATATATTTT,CASSPAGNTIYF
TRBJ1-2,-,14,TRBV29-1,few,TGCAGCGTTGAAAAAACGTCTCGGGGTTATGGCTACACCTTC,CSVEKTSRGYGYTF
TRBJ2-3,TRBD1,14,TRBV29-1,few,TGCAGCGTACGAACGGGACAGACCACAGATACGCAGTATTTT,CSVRTGQTTDTQYF
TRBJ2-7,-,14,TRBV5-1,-,TGCGCCAGCAGCTCGGCGGGACAGCCCTACGAGCAGTACTTC,CASSSAGQPYEQYF
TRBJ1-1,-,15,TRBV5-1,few,TGCGCCAGCAGCTTGGGACAGTCCCCGAACACTGAAGCTTTCTTT,CASSLGQSPNTEAFF
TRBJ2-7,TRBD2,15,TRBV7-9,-,TGTGCCAGCAGTTCGGGACTAGCGTCGCCCTACGAGCAGTACTTC,CASSSGLASPYEQYF
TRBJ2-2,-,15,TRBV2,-,TGTGCCAGCAGTGTTACGGGAGTGACCACCGGGGAGCTGTTTTTT,CASSVTGVTTGELFF
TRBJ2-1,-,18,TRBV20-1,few,TGCAGTGCTAGAGGGACACCTCTCGTGGGAATGAGATACAATGAGCAGTTCTTC,CSARGTPLVGMRYNEQFF
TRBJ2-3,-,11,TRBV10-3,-,TGTGCCATCAGATGGAGGGATACGCAGTATTTT,CAIRWRDTQYF
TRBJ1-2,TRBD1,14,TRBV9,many,TGTGCCAGCAGCACACGGACAGGGCTCTATGGCTACACCTTC,CASSTRTGLYGYTF
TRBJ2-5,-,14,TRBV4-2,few,TGTGCCAGCAGCCAACTTGGGACCCGGGAGACCCAGTACTTC,CASSQLGTRETQYF
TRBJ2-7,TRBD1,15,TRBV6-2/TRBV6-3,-,TGTGCCAGCAGTCAACCGGGACAGGGAATGGACGAGCAGTACTTC,CASSQPGQGMDEQYF
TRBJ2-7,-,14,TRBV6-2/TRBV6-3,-,TGTGCCAGCAGTTACTCCCAGAGGGCCTCCGAGCAGTACTTC,CASSYSQRASEQYF
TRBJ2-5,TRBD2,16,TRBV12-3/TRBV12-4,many,TGTGCCAGCAGTTTATTTAGCGGGGGAAATCAAGAGACCCAGTACTTC,CASSLFSGGNQETQYF
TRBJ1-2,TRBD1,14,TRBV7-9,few,TGTGCCAGCAGCCCGTCGGGACAGCTCTATGGCTACACCTTC,CASSPSGQLYGYTF
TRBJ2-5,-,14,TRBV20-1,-,TGCAGTGCTAGGATAGCGGATCTGCAAGAGACCCAGTACTTC,CSARIADLQETQYF
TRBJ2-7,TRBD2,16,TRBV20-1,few,TGCAGTGCTAGAGACCGACTAGCGCTTGGAGCCTACGAGCAGTACTTC,CSARDRLALGAYEQYF
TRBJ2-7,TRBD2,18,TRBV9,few,TGTGCCAGCAGCAAGGGACTAGCGGGGGGATCAAGCTCCTACGAGCAGTACTTC,CASSKGLAGGSSSYEQYF
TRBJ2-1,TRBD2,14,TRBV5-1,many,TGCGCCAGCAGCTTGACTAGCGGGGGCAATGAGCAGTTCTTC,CASSLTSGGNEQFF
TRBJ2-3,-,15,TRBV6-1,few,TGTGCCAGCAGGCTCATGGAGGGACCCACAGATACGCAGTATTTT,CASRLMEGPTDTQYF
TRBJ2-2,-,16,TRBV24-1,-,TGTGCCACCAGTGCCCAGGGCCGGACGAACACCGGGGAGCTGTTTTTT,CATSAQGRTNTGELFF
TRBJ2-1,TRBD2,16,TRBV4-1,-,TGCGCCAGCAGCCAAGATATAAGCGGGAGGTCGGATGAGCAGTTCTTC,CASSQDISGRSDEQFF
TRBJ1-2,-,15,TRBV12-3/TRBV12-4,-,TGTGCCAGCAGTTTAGAAGGGCGGACCGCGAGGGGCTACACCTTC,CASSLEGRTARGYTF
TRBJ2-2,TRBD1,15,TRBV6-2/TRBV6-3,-,TGTGCCAGCAGTAACCGGGACAGGCTCACCGGGGAGCTGTTTTTT,CASSNRDRLTGELFF
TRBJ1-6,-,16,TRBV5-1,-,TGCGCCAGCAGCTTGTTACAGGCCACCTATAATTCACCCCTCCACTTT,CASSLLQATYNSPLHF
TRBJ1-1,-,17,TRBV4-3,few,TGCGCCAGCAGCCAAGAAGGGCCTCTAGACATGAACACTGAAGCTTTCTTT,CASSQEGPLDMNTEAFF
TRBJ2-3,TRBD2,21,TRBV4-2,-,TGTGCCAGCAGCCAAGATCCGGGGGGGCTATGGGGAGCGGCTGCCACAGATACGCAGTATTTT,CASSQDPGGLWGAAATDTQYF
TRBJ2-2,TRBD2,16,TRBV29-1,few,TGCAGCGTGAAAATTACCGGGACTAGAAGTCCCGGGGAGCTGTTTTTT,CSVKITGTRSPGELFF
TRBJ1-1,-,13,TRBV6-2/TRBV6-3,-,TGTGCCAGCAGTTTTTGGTGGGGCACTGAAGCTTTCTTT,CASSFWWGTEAFF
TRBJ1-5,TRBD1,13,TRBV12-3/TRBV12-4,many,TGTGCCAGCAGTGGGACAGTCAATCAGCCCCAGCATTTT,CASSGTVNQPQHF
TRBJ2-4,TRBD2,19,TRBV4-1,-,TGCGCCAGCAGCCAATTCCTAGCGGGAGTCTCCCCAGCCAAAAACATTCAGTACTTC,CASSQFLAGVSPAKNIQYF
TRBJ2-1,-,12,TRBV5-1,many,TGCGCCAGCAGCGAGATGACGAATGAGCAGTTCTTC,CASSEMTNEQFF
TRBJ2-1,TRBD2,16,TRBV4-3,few,TGCGCCAGCAGCCAAGAACTAGCGGGATCCTACAATGAGCAGTTCTTC,CASSQELAGSYNEQFF
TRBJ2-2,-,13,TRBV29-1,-,TGCAGCGTTGGGGCAGCGAACACCGGGGAGCTGTTTTTT,CSVGAANTGELFF
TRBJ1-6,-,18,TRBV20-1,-,TGCAGTGCTAGAGTCGGTACCAATCTTAGCTCCTATAATTCACCCCTCCACTTT,CSARVGTNLSSYNSPLHF
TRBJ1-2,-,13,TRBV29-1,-,TGCAGCGTTTCCGGGACCGTCGTTGGAGGCTACACCTTC,CSVSGTVVGGYTF
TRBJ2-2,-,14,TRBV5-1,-,TGCGCCAGCAGCTTTGAGCCGAACACCGGGGAGCTGTTTTTT,CASSFEPNTGELFF
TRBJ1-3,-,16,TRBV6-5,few,TGTGCCAGCAGTTACCCCGGACGGGGCTCTGGAAACACCATATATTTT,CASSYPGRGSGNTIYF
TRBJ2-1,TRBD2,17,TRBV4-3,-,TGCGCCAGCAGCCAAGAGGGACTAGCGGGTTCGTACAATGAGCAGTTCTTC,CASSQEGLAGSYNEQFF
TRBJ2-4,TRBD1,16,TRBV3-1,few,TGTGCCAGCAGCCAAGAAGGGACAGGGGTGGCTGACATTCAGTACTTC,CASSQEGTGVADIQYF
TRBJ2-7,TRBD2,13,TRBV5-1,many,TGCGCCAGCGGTAGCGGGAGTTCCTACGAGCAGTACTTC,CASGSGSSYEQYF
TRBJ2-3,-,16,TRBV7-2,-,TGTGCCAGCAGCCACAGAACAACGCACCCTACAGATACGCAGTATTTT,CASSHRTTHPTDTQYF